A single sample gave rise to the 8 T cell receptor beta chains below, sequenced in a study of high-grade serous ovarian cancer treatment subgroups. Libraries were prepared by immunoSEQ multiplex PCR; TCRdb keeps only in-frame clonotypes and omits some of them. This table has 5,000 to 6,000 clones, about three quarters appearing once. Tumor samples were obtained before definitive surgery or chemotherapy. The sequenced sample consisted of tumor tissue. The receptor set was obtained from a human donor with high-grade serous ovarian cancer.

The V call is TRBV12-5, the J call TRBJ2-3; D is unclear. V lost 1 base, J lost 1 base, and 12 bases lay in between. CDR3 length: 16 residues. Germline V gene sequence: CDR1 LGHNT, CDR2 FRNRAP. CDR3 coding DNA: TGTGCTAGTGGTTTGGCCCTCGGACGGGGCACAGATACGCAGTATTTT. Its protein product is CASGLALGRGTDTQYF.

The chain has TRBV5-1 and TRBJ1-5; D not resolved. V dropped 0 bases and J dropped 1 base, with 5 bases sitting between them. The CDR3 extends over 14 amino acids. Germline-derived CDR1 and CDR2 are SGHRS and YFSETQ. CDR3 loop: CASSLGSSNQPQHF. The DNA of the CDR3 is TGCGCCAGCAGCTTGGGATCGAGCAATCAGCCCCAGCATTTT.

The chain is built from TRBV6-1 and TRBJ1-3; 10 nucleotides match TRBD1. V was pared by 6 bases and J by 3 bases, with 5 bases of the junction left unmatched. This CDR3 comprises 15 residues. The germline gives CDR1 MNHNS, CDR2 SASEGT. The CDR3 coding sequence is TGTGCCAGCAGGACCGGGACAGGGGTTGGAAACACCATATATTTT. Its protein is CASRTGTGVGNTIYF.

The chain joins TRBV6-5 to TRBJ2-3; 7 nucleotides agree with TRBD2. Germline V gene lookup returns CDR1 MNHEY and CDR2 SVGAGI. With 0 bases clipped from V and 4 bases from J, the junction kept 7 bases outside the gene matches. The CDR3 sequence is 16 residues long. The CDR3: CASSYSGGGRPDTQYF. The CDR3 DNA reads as TGTGCCAGCAGTTACTCAGGCGGGGGAAGGCCAGATACGCAGTATTTT.

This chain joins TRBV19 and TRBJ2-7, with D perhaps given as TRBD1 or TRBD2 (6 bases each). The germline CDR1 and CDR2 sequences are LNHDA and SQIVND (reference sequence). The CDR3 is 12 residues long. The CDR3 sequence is CGRGRPSYEQYF. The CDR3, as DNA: TGTGGACGGGGGCGGCCCTCCTACGAGCAGTACTTC.

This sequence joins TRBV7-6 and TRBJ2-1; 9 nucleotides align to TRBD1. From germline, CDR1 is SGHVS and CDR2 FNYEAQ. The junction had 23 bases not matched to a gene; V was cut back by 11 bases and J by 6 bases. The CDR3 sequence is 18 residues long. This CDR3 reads CADITRVGTGKLGNEQFF. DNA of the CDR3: TGTGCCGACATAACGAGGGTAGGGACAGGGAAATTGGGCAATGAGCAGTTCTTC.

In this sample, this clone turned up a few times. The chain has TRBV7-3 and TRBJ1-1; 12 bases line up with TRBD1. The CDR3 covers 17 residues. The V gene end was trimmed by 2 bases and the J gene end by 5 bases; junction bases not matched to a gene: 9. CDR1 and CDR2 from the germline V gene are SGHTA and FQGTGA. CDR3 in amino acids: CASSLYGTGGLQTEAFF. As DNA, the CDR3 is TGTGCCAGCAGCTTATACGGGACAGGGGGCCTGCAAACTGAAGCTTTCTTT.

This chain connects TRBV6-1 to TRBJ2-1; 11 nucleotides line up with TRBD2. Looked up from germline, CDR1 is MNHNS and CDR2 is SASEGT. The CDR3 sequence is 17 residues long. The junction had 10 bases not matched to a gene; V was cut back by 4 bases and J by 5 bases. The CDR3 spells CASSASLRLAGNNEQFF. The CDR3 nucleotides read TGTGCCAGCAGTGCCTCCCTCAGACTAGCGGGAAACAATGAGCAGTTCTTC.